The text below deals with one TCR beta chain. The antigen remains unidentified. The CDR3 is 14 amino acids. The germline V gene encodes CDR1 MNHEY and CDR2 SMNVEV (reference sequence). This sample was taken from a study of T cells expressing NK-cell markers. The authors generated TCR beta cDNA through 5'RACE template switching with UMIs. TCRdb reprocessed the 5' RACE reads, keeping one entry per CDR3 protein, no DNA. Its listing shows a few hundred thousand distinct CDR3 sequences. Overall study results and limits: Each of over 5 donors carried dominant NKG2C+ clonotypes accounting for roughly 1.0-8% of CD8+ T cells. Clarity on HCMV specificity was lacking for the expanded NKG2C+ T cell clones. These same clonotypes (in several donors) also led the CD3+CD56-NKG2C+ fraction.

The V call is TRBV27, the J call TRBJ1-5. The sample comprised blood T cells: a sorted CD56 or NKG2C T cell subset, CD4+ or CD8+ T cells, or bulk PBMC T cells (not recorded which). The source of this sequence is a man aged 18 to 30 in good health. The chain's CDR3 is CASSLGFGGQPQHF.